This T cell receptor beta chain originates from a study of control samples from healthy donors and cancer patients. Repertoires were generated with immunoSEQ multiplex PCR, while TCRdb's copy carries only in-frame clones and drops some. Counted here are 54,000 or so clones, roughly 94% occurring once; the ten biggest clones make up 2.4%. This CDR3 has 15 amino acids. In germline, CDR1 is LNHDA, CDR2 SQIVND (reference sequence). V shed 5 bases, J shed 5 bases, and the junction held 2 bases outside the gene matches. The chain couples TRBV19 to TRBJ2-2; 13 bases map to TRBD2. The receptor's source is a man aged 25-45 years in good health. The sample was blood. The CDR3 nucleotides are TGTGCCAGTAGTCTACTAGCGGGAGGGACCGGGGAGCTGTTTTTT. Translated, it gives CASSLLAGGTGELFF.